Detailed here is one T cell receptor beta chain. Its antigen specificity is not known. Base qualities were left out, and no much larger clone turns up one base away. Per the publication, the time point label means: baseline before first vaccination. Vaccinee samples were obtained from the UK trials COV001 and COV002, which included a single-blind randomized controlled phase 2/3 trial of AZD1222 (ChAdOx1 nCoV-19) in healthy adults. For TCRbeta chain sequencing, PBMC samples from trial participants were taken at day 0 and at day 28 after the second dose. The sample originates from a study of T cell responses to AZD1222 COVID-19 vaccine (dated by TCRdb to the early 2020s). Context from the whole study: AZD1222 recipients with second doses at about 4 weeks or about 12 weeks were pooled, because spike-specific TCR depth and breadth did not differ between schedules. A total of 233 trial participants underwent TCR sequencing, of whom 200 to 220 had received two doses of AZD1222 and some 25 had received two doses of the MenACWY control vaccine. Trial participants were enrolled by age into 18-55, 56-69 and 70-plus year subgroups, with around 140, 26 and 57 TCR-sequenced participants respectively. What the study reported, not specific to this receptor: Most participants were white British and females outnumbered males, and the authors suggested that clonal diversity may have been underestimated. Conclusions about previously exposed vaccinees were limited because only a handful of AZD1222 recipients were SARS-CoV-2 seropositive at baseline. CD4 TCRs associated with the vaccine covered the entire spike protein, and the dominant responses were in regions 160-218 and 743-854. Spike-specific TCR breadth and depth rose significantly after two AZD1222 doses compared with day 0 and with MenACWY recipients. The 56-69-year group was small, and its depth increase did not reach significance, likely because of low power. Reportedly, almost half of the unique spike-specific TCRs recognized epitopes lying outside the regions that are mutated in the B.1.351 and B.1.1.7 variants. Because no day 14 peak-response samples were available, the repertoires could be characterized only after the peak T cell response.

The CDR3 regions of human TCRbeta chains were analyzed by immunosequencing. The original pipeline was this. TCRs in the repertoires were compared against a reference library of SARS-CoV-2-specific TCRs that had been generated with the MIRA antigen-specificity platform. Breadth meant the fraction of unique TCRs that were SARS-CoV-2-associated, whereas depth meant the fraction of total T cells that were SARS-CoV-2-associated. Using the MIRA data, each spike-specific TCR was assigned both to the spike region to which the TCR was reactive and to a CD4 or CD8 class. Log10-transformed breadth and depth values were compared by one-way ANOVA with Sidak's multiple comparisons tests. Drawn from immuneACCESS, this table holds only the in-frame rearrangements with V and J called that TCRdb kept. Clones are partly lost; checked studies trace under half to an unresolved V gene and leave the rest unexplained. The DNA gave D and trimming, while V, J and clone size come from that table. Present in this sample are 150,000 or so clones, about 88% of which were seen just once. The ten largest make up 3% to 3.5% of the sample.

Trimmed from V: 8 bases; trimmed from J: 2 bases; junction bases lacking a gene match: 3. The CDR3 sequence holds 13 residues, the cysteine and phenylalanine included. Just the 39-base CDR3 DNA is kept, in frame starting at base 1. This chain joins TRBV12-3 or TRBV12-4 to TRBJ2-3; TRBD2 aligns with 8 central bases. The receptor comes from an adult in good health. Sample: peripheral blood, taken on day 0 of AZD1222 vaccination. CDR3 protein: CASSGGPTDTQYF. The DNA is TGTGCCAGCTCGGGGGGGCCCACAGATACGCAGTATTTT.